Listed here is a single T cell receptor beta chain. Its antigen is unknown. The PCR ran on 60 Vbeta and 13 Jbeta primers. The method was immunoSEQ multiplex PCR; TCRdb's version includes in-frame clones alone and lacks a portion of them. This table has 65,000 to 70,000 clones, roughly 72% appearing once. This sample is drawn from a study of cytomegalovirus exposure and HLA in healthy donors. Study-level results: Some V segments could not be told apart, so they were left out, TRBV6-2 and TRBV6-3 among them.

Germline V gives CDR1 DFQATT, CDR2 SNEGSKA (reference sequence). The CDR3 totals 11 residues. Trimming took off 3 bases at V and 4 bases at J, with 3 bases between the two ends. The origin of this receptor is a man aged 45 to 65 in good health and CMV-seronegative. This chain joins TRBV20-1 and TRBJ1-4, with D hard to call. The specimen was PBMCs. The CDR3 sequence: CSASLNEKLFF. The CDR3 DNA follows: TGCAGTGCTAGCCTTAATGAAAAACTGTTTTTT.